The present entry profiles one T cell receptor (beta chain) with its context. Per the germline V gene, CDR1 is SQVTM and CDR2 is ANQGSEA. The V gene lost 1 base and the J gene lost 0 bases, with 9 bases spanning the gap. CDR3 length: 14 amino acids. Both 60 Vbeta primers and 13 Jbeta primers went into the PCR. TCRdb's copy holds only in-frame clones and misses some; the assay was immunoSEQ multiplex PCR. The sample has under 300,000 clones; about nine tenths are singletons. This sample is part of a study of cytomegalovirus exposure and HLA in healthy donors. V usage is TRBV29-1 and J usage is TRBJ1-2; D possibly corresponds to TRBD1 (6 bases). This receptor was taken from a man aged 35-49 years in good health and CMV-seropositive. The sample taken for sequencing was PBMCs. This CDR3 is CSVEVRTANYGYTF. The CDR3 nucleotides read TGCAGCGTTGAAGTACGGACAGCTAACTATGGCTACACCTTC.